Following are 25 T cell receptor beta chains from one sample sequenced in a study of beta chain features in type 1 diabetes. General study results and limits: All four CD4+ subsets from Type 1 diabetes patients carried moderately but significantly shorter TCRB CDR3s.

Reverse transcribing all isolated RNA meant expressed TCRB transcripts were sequenced. TCRdb keeps only in-frame clones here, not all; method: immunoSEQ multiplex PCR. Of under 400,000 clones in the sample, roughly 13% were seen once. No antigen is known for these receptors. The sample taken for sequencing was naive CD4+ T cells from blood. The source is a woman in her late teens or twenties with type 1 diabetes.

The chain couples TRBV4-1 to TRBJ2-7; 7 bases match TRBD2. The CDR3 is made up of 16 amino acids. Germline V gene data show CDR1 as MGHRA and CDR2 as YSYEKL. Unmatched junction bases numbered 9, after V lost 1 base and J lost 3 bases. CDR3 nucleotides: TGCGCCAGCAGCCAAGCCCCAAGACTAGCTGTCTACGAGCAGTACTTC. It specifies CASSQAPRLAVYEQYF.

The chain recombines TRBV18 with TRBJ2-3; TRBD1 aligns across 12 bases. Germline V gene sequence: CDR1 KGHSH, CDR2 LQKENI. V trimming: 3 bases; J trimming: 5 bases; junction bases outside the gene matches: 3. The CDR3 consists of 15 residues. The CDR3 nucleotides read TGTGCCAGCTCACCCGGGACAGGGGGCCAAGATACGCAGTATTTT. Its translation is CASSPGTGGQDTQYF.

J is TRBJ2-3 and V is TRBV29-1; D unclear. The CDR3 has 12 amino acids. Deletions cut 2 bases from V and 1 base from J, with 4 bases between. CDR1 SQVTM and CDR2 ANQGSEA come from the germline V gene. This CDR3 is CSVESGTDTQYF. As DNA, the CDR3 is TGCAGCGTTGAATCCGGCACAGATACGCAGTATTTT.

This clone was detected a few times. The rearrangement joins TRBV5-1 to TRBJ1-1; the match to TRBD1 covers 7 bases. V was clipped by 7 bases and J by 5 bases; unmatched bases: 11. This CDR3 region has 14 residues. The germline V gene has CDR1 SGHRS and CDR2 YFSETQ. CDR3 protein: CASRNSAGGTEAFF. The CDR3, as DNA: TGCGCCAGCCGAAACTCCGCAGGGGGAACTGAAGCTTTCTTT.

This clone turned up a few times. J is TRBJ2-3 and V is TRBV28; 8 bases are a match to TRBD2. Germline trimming cut 7 bases from V and 6 bases from J; bases unmatched to any gene: 6. This CDR3 is 13 amino acids long. Germline assignment: CDR1 MDHEN and CDR2 SYDVKM. The CDR3 sequence: CASIPSGLDTQYF. CDR3 DNA sequence: TGTGCCAGCATCCCTAGCGGGTTGGATACGCAGTATTTT. The full variable domain, rest sourced from reference TRBV28 and TRBJ2-3, is DVKVTQSSRYLVKRTGEKVFLECVQDMDHENMFWYRQDPGLGLRLIYFSYDVKMKEKGDIPEGYSVSREKKERFSLILESASTNQTSMYLCASIPSGLDTQYFGPGTRLTVL.

The genes are TRBV4-2 and TRBJ1-2; weak D call: TRBD1 (5 bases). The CDR3 is made up of 15 amino acids. Germline V CDR1 and CDR2: LGHNA, YNFKEQ. V gave up 1 base and J gave up 0 bases, with 9 bases separating them. This CDR3 reads CASSQVGETNYGYTF. DNA of the CDR3: TGTGCCAGCAGCCAAGTAGGGGAAACTAACTATGGCTACACCTTC.

CDR3 residues: CASSGGLAGGETQYF. The CDR3 DNA is TGTGCCAGCAGCGGCGGACTAGCGGGAGGAGAGACCCAGTACTTC. The chain has TRBV5-4 and TRBJ2-5; 14 positions match TRBD2. With 4 bases clipped from V and 4 bases from J, the junction kept 3 bases outside the gene matches. CDR1 and CDR2 from the germline V gene are SGHNT and YYREEE (reference sequence). The CDR3 extends over 15 amino acids.

The rearrangement uses TRBV7-9 and TRBJ1-1, with D uncertain. CDR3 length equals 13 residues. Trimming pared 7 bases from V and 2 bases from J, leaving 11 bases between. Germline V lookup: CDR1 SEHNR, CDR2 FQNEAQ (reference sequence). In DNA form, the CDR3 reads TGTGCCAGCATCATTAGTTCTAACACTGAAGCTTTCTTT. As protein: CASIISSNTEAFF.

The sample holds a few counts of this clone. The chain carries TRBV9 and TRBJ2-7; 10 positions agree with TRBD2. The CDR3 sequence is 15 residues long. Per germline, CDR1 SGDLS and CDR2 YYNGEE. The ends lost 0 bases at V and 6 bases at J; junction bases unmatched: 6. CDR3 in amino acids: CASSVGGLAFGEQYF. Here the CDR3 DNA reads TGTGCCAGCAGCGTAGGGGGACTAGCGTTCGGCGAGCAGTACTTC.

The chain joins TRBV18 to TRBJ2-1, with D uncertain. Trimming stripped 3 bases from V and 8 bases from J, with 11 bases between. Germline V CDR1 and CDR2: KGHSH, LQKENI. This CDR3 has 13 residues. CDR3 in amino acids: CASSPVTFDEQFF. The DNA for the CDR3 is TGTGCCAGCTCACCGGTAACTTTCGATGAGCAGTTCTTC.

In its sample, this clone was seen a few times. This chain links TRBV7-9 with TRBJ2-5; D is ambiguous. There are 12 residues in the CDR3. V was shortened by 5 bases and J by 5 bases, with 9 bases between the two germline ends. From germline, CDR1 is SEHNR and CDR2 FQNEAQ (reference sequence). CDR3 in amino acids: CASSPSSETQYF. In DNA, the CDR3 is TGTGCCAGCAGCCCTTCGTCGGAGACCCAGTACTTC.

This clone came up a few times. V usage is TRBV5-1 and J usage is TRBJ1-4; D possibly corresponds to TRBD1 (6 bases). Trimming removed 3 bases at V and 7 bases at J, with 16 bases between. Germline loops: CDR1 SGHRS, CDR2 YFSETQ. The CDR3 sequence is 15 residues long. The CDR3 DNA reads TGCGCCAGCAGCTCCCGGGGGGCGACGACTGAAAAACTGTTTTTT. Residues: CASSSRGATTEKLFF.

The gene calls are TRBV5-5 and TRBJ2-6, with D possibly being TRBD2 (5 bases). CDR1 is SGHKS, CDR2 YYEKEE, per germline (reference sequence). CDR3 size: 17 residues. V lost 1 base and J 0 bases, leaving 11 bases between the germline ends. The CDR3 coding sequence is TGTGCCAGCAGCTTGCTAGACTATGCCTCTGGGGCCAACGTCCTGACTTTC. Encoded protein: CASSLLDYASGANVLTF.

Only a few counts were recorded for this clone. This chain uses TRBV4-3 with TRBJ2-7, with 14 nucleotides matching TRBD2. The germline gives CDR1 LGHNA, CDR2 YSLEER. The ends lost 1 base at V and 3 bases at J; junction bases unmatched: 5. The CDR3 runs 17 residues. The CDR3: CASSQGLTSGGDYEQYF. In DNA, the CDR3 is TGCGCCAGCAGCCAAGGATTGACTAGCGGGGGGGACTACGAGCAGTACTTC.

This clone was counted a few times. V is TRBV15 and J is TRBJ2-1, with D possibly matching TRBD2 (6 bases). The germline V gene has CDR1 LNHNV and CDR2 YYDKDF (reference sequence). The ends were cut back, 1 base at V and 6 bases at J, with 19 bases in the middle. The CDR3 is made up of 17 amino acids. The CDR3 here is CATSRVPHRGSSNEQFF. In nucleotides, the CDR3 is TGTGCCACCAGCAGAGTACCGCATCGGGGGTCATCCAATGAGCAGTTCTTC. Based on the CDR3 plus reference TRBV15 and TRBJ2-1, the full variable domain is DAMVIQNPRYQVTQFGKPVTLSCSQTLNHNVMYWYQQKSSQAPKLLFHYYDKDFNNEADTPDNFQSRRPNTSFCFLDIRSPGLGDTAMYLCATSRVPHRGSSNEQFFGPGTRLTVL.

As concerns this clone: This sample also contains other DNA sequences that code for the same CDR3. This sequence joins TRBV19 and TRBJ2-5; D is undetermined. Germline V gene sequence: CDR1 LNHDA, CDR2 SQIVND (reference sequence). Trimming took off 4 bases at V and 4 bases at J, with 4 bases between the two ends. CDR3 length equals 11 residues. CDR3: CASSRAETQYF. As DNA, the CDR3 is TGTGCCAGTAGTAGGGCAGAGACCCAGTACTTC.

This clone was detected only a few times. The rearrangement joins TRBV29-1 to TRBJ2-1; possible D gene TRBD2, 5 bases. The V gene's germline CDR1 is SQVTM and CDR2 ANQGSEA. V dropped 8 bases and J dropped 7 bases, with 18 bases sitting between them. CDR3 length: 13 residues. CDR3 nucleotides: TGCAGCACAAGGACGTCGGGATGGAATGAGCAGTTCTTC. Encoded protein: CSTRTSGWNEQFF.

This clone was seen more than once but under ten times. The genes are TRBV18 and TRBJ2-2; D unresolved. Germline V lookup: CDR1 KGHSH, CDR2 LQKENI. The CDR3 has 16 residues. V gave up 2 bases and J gave up 4 bases, with 14 bases separating them. The CDR3 is CASSPWRLGTTGELFF. The CDR3 bases are TGTGCCAGCTCACCATGGAGACTGGGTACCACCGGGGAGCTGTTTTTT.

This clone was picked up a small number of times. This chain uses TRBV2 with TRBJ2-1, with 11 bases aligning to TRBD2. Germline CDR1 reads SNHLY; CDR2 reads FYNNEI. V shed 3 bases and J 6 bases; nucleotides not matched to a gene: 4. The CDR3 consists of 15 residues. The CDR3 DNA sequence: TGTGCCAGCAGTGAGGGTCTAGCGGGAGGCAATGAGCAGTTCTTC. Residues: CASSEGLAGGNEQFF.

Only a few counts were recorded for this clone. The chain has TRBV6-6 and TRBJ2-5; perhaps TRBD2 as D (5 bases). The J call may be incorrect, as the DNA end agrees better with TRBJ2-7. The germline V gene has CDR1 MNHNY and CDR2 SVGAGI (reference sequence). The CDR3 extends over 12 amino acids. The CDR3 DNA reads TGTGCCAGCTCCCCGAGGGTCTACGAGCAGTACTTC. Translated, it gives CASSPRVYEQYF.

There are a few counts of this clone. The chain is built from TRBV15 and TRBJ2-4; perhaps TRBD1 as D (6 bases). Looked up from germline, CDR1 is LNHNV and CDR2 is YYDKDF (reference sequence). V was pared by 5 bases and J by 5 bases, with 13 bases between. This CDR3 is 14 amino acids long. CDR3 loop: CATSRLRQENIQYF. CDR3 coding DNA: TGTGCCACCAGCCGCCTACGACAGGAAAACATTCAGTACTTC.

The V gene is TRBV7-9, the J gene TRBJ1-6; TRBD1 aligns across 8 bases. The CDR3 contains 14 residues. V gave up 5 bases and J gave up 7 bases; unmatched junction bases: 4. Germline V gene data show CDR1 as SEHNR and CDR2 as FQNEAQ (reference sequence). The CDR3 region has the DNA TGTGCCAGCAGCCCGACAGGGGAGAATTCACCCCTCCACTTT. Translated: CASSPTGENSPLHF.

This clone was detected only a few times. The rearrangement links TRBV12-5 to TRBJ2-3; 14 nucleotides align to TRBD2. V trimming: 6 bases; J trimming: 3 bases; junction bases outside the gene matches: 5. The CDR3 extends over 16 amino acids. Germline V lookup: CDR1 LGHNT, CDR2 FRNRAP. CDR3 amino acids: CASGPGTSGGTDTQYF. CDR3 coding DNA: TGTGCTAGTGGCCCCGGGACTAGCGGGGGAACAGATACGCAGTATTTT.

This clone was seen more than once but under ten times. The rearrangement links TRBV29-1 to TRBJ2-3; D uncertain. V lost 4 bases to trimming and J lost 2 bases, with 10 bases between them. There are 13 residues in the CDR3. Germline V CDR1 and CDR2: SQVTM, ANQGSEA. CDR3 region: CSVGKPLTDTQYF. The CDR3 nucleotides are TGCAGCGTTGGCAAGCCCCTCACAGATACGCAGTATTTT.

This clone has more than one count but fewer than ten. The V and J genes are TRBV6-5 and TRBJ2-7; 10 bases are shared with TRBD2. V shed 6 bases, J shed 2 bases, and the junction held 4 bases outside the gene matches. There are 14 residues in the CDR3. Germline-derived CDR1 and CDR2 are MNHEY and SVGAGI. This chain's CDR3 is CASSRLAGAYEQYF. For the CDR3, the DNA is TGTGCCAGCAGCCGACTAGCGGGCGCCTACGAGCAGTACTTC.